The 6 T cell receptor beta chains in this list originate from one sample, sequenced in a study of CD8+ T cells in alopecia areata. As the sequencing template, cDNA was produced by extracting RNA and reverse transcribing it. Sequencing used immunoSEQ multiplex PCR; TCRdb keeps in-frame clones, though not all of them. The data contain 200,000 to 250,000 clones, about 57% of them singletons. Treatment in this sample: oral pan-JAK inhibitor, 5-10 mg twice daily. This sample comprised CD4+ T cells sorted from blood, obtained at week 4, from a patient treated with tofacitinib. These TCRs come from a human donor with alopecia areata.

This clone was seen a few times. The V call is TRBV6-1, the J call TRBJ2-7, with D maybe TRBD1 (6 bases). CDR3 length: 15 residues. CDR1 is MNHNS and CDR2 is SASEGT in the germline V gene. With 8 bases removed from V and 4 bases from J, the gap between germline ends came to 21 bases. The chain's CDR3 is CASFGDKGLRYEQYF. The CDR3 DNA is TGTGCCAGCTTCGGGGACAAAGGGTTACGGTACGAGCAGTACTTC.

The CDR3 DNA sequence: TGCGCCAGCAGCCCATACGGGGAGACCCAGTACTTC. It encodes CASSPYGETQYF. The chain is built from TRBV5-1 and TRBJ2-5; D unresolved. Trimming cost V 4 bases and J 5 bases, with 9 bases left between them. This CDR3 comprises 12 residues. Per the germline V gene, CDR1 is SGHRS and CDR2 is YFSETQ.

The rearrangement links TRBV7-2 to TRBJ2-3; 10 bases are a match to TRBD2. Germline-derived CDR1 and CDR2 are SGHTA and FQGNSA. CDR3 length: 18 residues. J gave up 0 bases and V 2 bases, and 8 bases lay outside the gene matches. This CDR3 reads CASSLPPAGGTSTDTQYF. The CDR3 DNA reads TGTGCCAGCAGCTTACCTCCAGCGGGGGGGACTAGCACAGATACGCAGTATTTT.

This chain connects TRBV30 to TRBJ1-1; D might be TRBD1 (6 bases). CDR1 and CDR2 (germline): GTSNPN, SVGIG (reference sequence). The CDR3 has 14 amino acids. Trimming took off 3 bases at V and 1 base at J, with 12 bases between the two ends. Here the CDR3 reads CAWRPGHENTEAFF. CDR3 DNA: TGTGCCTGGAGACCGGGACACGAGAACACTGAAGCTTTCTTT.

The rearrangement uses TRBV13 and TRBJ1-5; D may be TRBD1 (5 bases). This CDR3 region has 16 residues. V gave up 3 bases and J gave up 3 bases, with 15 bases separating them. Germline CDR1 reads PRHDT; CDR2 reads FYEKMQ (reference sequence). CDR3 bases: TGTGCCAGCAGCTTCTCCCAGGGTTTGGCCAATCAGCCCCAGCATTTT. Its protein is CASSFSQGLANQPQHF.

J is TRBJ2-7 and V is TRBV5-6; tentative D call: TRBD1 (5 bases). The V end lost 2 bases, the J end lost 5 bases, and 11 bases lay between the germline ends. The CDR3 covers 13 residues. Germline V CDR1 and CDR2: SGHDT, YYEEEE. The DNA for the CDR3 is TGTGCCAGCAGCTTTGGCAGGGTGCACGAGCAGTACTTC. Translated: CASSFGRVHEQYF.